This TCR beta chain comes out of a study of T-cell reconstitution after alpha-beta-depleted transplantation in children. Study-level results: Roughly two months post-transplant, alpha-beta T cells reportedly originated from several hundred graft clones that had expanded. A year had passed since transplant, and T-cell counts and diversity by then came mostly from newly produced T cells.

The authors prepared the TCRbeta library with unique molecular identifiers. TCRdb reanalysed the PCR reads using MiXCR and keeps one entry per CDR3 protein. The sample carries just under 350,000 distinct CDR3 sequences, about 17% recorded once. This clonotype was seen more than once but under ten times. Its antigen is not known. CDR3 length: 16 residues. Looked up from germline, CDR1 is WNHNN and CDR2 is SYGVQD (reference sequence). Trimming took off 7 bases at V and 7 bases at J, with 23 bases between the two ends. Sequencing was performed on PBMCs, mostly from graft donor cells, taken 360 days after TCRalphabeta/CD19-depleted stem cell transplant. The rearrangement uses TRBV10-1 and TRBJ2-1; no firm D call. The receptor comes from a male patient aged 2-15 years who had a stem cell transplant for acute lymphoblastic leukemia, so the T cells may come from the graft donor. CDR3 loop: CASTLPRLCQRNEQFF. As DNA, the CDR3 is TGCGCCAGCACACTACCCCGACTTTGCCAAAGGAATGAGCAGTTCTTC.